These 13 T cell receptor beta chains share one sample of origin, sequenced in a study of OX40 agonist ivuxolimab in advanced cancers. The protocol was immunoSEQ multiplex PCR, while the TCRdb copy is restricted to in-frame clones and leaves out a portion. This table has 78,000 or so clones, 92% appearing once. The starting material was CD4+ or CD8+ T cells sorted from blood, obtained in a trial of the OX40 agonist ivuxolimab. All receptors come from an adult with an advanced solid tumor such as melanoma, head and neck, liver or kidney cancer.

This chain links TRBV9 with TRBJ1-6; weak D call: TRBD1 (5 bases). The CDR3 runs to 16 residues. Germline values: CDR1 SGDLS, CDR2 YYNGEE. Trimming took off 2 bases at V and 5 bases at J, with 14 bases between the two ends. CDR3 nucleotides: TGTGCCAGCAGCGTTTGGACAACCCCCGATAATTCACCCCTCCACTTT. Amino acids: CASSVWTTPDNSPLHF.

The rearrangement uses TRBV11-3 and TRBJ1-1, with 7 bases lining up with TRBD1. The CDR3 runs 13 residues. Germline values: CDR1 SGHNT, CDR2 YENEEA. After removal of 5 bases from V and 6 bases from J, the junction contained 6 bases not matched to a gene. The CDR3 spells CASSPSTGSEAFF. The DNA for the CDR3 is TGTGCCAGCAGCCCATCGACAGGGTCTGAAGCTTTCTTT.

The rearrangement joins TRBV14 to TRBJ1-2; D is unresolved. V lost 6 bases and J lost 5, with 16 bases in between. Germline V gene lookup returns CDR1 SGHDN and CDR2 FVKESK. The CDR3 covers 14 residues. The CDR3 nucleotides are TGTGCCAGCAGTCGTCGAACCGGGAGTTATGGCTACACCTTC. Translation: CASSRRTGSYGYTF.

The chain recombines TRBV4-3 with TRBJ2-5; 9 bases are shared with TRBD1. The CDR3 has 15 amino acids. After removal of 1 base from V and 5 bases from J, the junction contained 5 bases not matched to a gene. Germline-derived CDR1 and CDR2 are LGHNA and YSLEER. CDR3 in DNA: TGCGCCAGCAGCCAAGGGGGACAGGGAGGGGAGACCCAGTACTTC. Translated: CASSQGGQGGETQYF.

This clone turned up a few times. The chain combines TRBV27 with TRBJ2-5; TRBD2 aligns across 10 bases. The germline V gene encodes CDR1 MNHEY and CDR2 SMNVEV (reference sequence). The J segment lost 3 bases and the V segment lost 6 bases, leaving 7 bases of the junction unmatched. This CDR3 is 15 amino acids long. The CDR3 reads CASSISLAGEETQYF. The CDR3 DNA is TGTGCCAGCAGCATTTCTCTAGCGGGGGAAGAGACCCAGTACTTC.

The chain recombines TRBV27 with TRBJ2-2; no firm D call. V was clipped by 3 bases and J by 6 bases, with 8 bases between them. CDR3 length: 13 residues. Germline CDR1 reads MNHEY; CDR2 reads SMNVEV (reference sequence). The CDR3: CASSFPFPGELFF. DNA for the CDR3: TGTGCCAGCAGTTTTCCTTTTCCCGGGGAGCTGTTTTTT.

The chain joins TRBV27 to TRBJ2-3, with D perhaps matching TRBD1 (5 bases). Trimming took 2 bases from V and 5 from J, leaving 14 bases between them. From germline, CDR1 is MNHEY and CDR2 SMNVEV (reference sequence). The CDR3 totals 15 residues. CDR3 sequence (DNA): TGTGCCAGCAGTTTAACGCAGGGCCCGGGAGATACGCAGTATTTT. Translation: CASSLTQGPGDTQYF.

The CDR3 loop is CASSLVGIAGQGALYGYTF. In DNA, the CDR3 is TGTGCCAGCAGCTTAGTGGGGATTGCGGGACAGGGGGCTCTCTATGGCTACACCTTC. The V and J genes are TRBV7-8 and TRBJ1-2; 12 nucleotides align to TRBD1. The V gene's germline CDR1 is SGHVS and CDR2 FQNEAQ. With V trimmed by 1 base and J by 4 bases, 13 bases remained unmatched. The CDR3 extends over 19 amino acids.

The CDR3 loop reads CAISEGHPSNQPQHF. The CDR3 DNA reads TGTGCCATCAGTGAGGGACACCCTAGCAATCAGCCCCAGCATTTT. The chain employs TRBV10-3 and TRBJ1-5; weak D call: TRBD1 (5 bases). V lost 2 bases to trimming and J lost 0 bases, with 8 bases between them. This CDR3 spans 15 amino acids. CDR1 is ENHRY and CDR2 is SYGVKD in the germline V gene.

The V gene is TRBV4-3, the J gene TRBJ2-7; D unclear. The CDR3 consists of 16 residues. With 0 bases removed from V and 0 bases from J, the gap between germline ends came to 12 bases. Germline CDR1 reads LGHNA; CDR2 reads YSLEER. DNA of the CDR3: TGCGCCAGCAGCCAAGATCAAGGGCCTCCCTCCTACGAGCAGTACTTC. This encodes CASSQDQGPPSYEQYF.

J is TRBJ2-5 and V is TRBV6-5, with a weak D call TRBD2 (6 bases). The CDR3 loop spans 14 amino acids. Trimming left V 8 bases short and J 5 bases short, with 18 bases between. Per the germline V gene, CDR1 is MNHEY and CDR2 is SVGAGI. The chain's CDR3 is CASGGDPGWETQYF. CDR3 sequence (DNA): TGTGCCAGCGGAGGGGACCCAGGATGGGAGACCCAGTACTTC.

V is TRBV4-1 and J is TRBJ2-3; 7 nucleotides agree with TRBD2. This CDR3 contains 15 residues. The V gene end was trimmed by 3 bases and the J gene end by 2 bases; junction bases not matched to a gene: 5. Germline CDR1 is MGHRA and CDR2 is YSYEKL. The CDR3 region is CASSQWTSNTDTQYF. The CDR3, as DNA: TGCGCCAGCAGCCAGTGGACTAGTAACACAGATACGCAGTATTTT.

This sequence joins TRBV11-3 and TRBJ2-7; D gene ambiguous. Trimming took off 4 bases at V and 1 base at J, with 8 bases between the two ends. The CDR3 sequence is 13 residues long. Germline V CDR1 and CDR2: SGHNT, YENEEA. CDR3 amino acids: CASSSTASYEQYF. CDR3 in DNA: TGTGCCAGCAGCTCCACAGCATCCTACGAGCAGTACTTC.